This T cell receptor beta chain emerged from a study of blood T cell repertoires in COVID-19. Overall study: The study drew acute and convalescent COVID-19 samples from the United States, Italy and Spain.

Assay used: immunoSEQ multiplex PCR; TCRdb lists only in-frame clones, some missing. The sample yields around 200,000 clones, around 90% seen once. The V gene's germline CDR1 is LNHDA and CDR2 SQIVND (reference sequence). The V and J ends lost 7 bases and 3 bases respectively, with 10 bases between them. The CDR3 spans 13 residues. The V call is TRBV19, the J call TRBJ1-3; D possibly corresponds to TRBD1 (6 bases). The receptor's source is a woman between 18 and 29 years old who had recovered from COVID-19. The sequenced sample was peripheral blood. The CDR3 loop is CASTWTVGNTIYF. DNA of the CDR3: TGTGCCAGTACCTGGACAGTTGGAAACACCATATATTTT.